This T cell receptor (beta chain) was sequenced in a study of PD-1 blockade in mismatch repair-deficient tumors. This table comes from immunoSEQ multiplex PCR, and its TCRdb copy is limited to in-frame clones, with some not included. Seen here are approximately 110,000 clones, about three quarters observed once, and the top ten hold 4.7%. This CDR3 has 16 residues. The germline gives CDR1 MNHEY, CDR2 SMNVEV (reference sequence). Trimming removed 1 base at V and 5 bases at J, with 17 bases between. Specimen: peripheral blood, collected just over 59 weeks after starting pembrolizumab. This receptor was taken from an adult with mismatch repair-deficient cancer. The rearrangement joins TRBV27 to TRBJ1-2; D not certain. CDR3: CASSLYSRGLGYGYTF. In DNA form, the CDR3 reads TGTGCCAGCAGTTTATATTCCCGAGGACTAGGGTATGGCTACACCTTC.